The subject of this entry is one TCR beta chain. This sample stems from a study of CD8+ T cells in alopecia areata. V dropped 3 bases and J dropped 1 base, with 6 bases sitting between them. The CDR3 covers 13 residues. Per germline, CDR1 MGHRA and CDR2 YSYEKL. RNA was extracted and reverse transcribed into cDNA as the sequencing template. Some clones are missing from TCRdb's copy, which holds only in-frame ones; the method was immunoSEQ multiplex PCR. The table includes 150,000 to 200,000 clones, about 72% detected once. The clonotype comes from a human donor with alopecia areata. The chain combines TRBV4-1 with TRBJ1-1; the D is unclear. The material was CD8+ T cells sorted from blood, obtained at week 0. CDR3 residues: CASSHEGNTEAFF. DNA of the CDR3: TGCGCCAGCAGCCACGAGGGGAACACTGAAGCTTTCTTT.